The T cell receptor (beta chain) under discussion was sequenced for a study of graft-versus-host responses after intestinal transplantation. As concerns this clone: Its target is unknown.

Produced via immunoSEQ multiplex PCR; TCRdb's table is partial and in-frame only. The repertoire consists of about 120,000 clones, with just over 90% occurring once and the leading ten covering about 0.2%. General study findings and limits: There was an association between peak levels of circulating GvH clones and early post-transplant HvG declines.

Germline assignment: CDR1 LNHDA and CDR2 SQIVND (reference sequence). The CDR3 has 14 amino acids. V was clipped by 2 bases and J by 5 bases, with 9 bases between them. The clonotype originates from a human donor who was the organ donor for an intestinal transplant. This chain links TRBV19 with TRBJ2-2; tentative D call: TRBD2 (6 bases). The material was unstimulated CD4+ T cells sorted from spleen or lymph node cells, obtained before transplant. Here the CDR3 reads CASSIRGTTGELFF. The CDR3 DNA follows: TGTGCCAGTAGTATACGGGGGACGACCGGGGAGCTGTTTTTT.